These 22 T cell receptor beta chains were sequenced from one sample in a study of vaccination and CD4 T cells after COVID-19. Cultured CD4+ T-cell DNA underwent Oncomine TCR Beta short-read sequencing. TCRdb itself ran the PCR reads through MiXCR, one entry per CDR3 protein. The sample consists of 20,000 to 25,000 distinct CDR3 sequences, 40% to 50% of them appearing once. Regarding treatment: approximately nine-day PBMC culture with coronavirus spike peptide pools or control peptides (ViraFEST assay). For these receptors, no antigen is known. The source material was CD4+ T cells from blood, cultured in vitro. These receptors were obtained from a human donor who had recovered from COVID-19.

The CDR3 sequence: CASSSLRGRHYNEQFF. The CDR3, as DNA: TGTGCCAGCTCCTCCCTACGGGGGAGGCACTACAATGAGCAGTTCTTC. This sequence joins TRBV18 and TRBJ2-1, with D possibly matching TRBD2 (6 bases). The CDR3 totals 16 residues. Per the germline V gene, CDR1 is KGHSH and CDR2 is LQKENI. V lost 6 bases and J 3 bases, leaving 18 bases between the germline ends.

V is TRBV20-1 and J is TRBJ1-5, with a weak D call TRBD1 (6 bases). The CDR3 is 15 amino acids. V lost 0 bases and J lost 5, with 14 bases in between. Germline values: CDR1 DFQATT, CDR2 SNEGSKA (reference sequence). Here the CDR3 reads CSARDPEGGHQPQHF. Here the CDR3 DNA reads TGCAGTGCTAGAGACCCAGAGGGGGGGCATCAGCCCCAGCATTTT.

The V and J genes are TRBV20-1 and TRBJ2-3; D uncertain. The V gene lost 7 bases and the J gene lost 4 bases, with 12 bases spanning the gap. CDR1 DFQATT and CDR2 SNEGSKA come from the germline V gene (reference sequence). The CDR3 extends over 12 amino acids. CDR3 sequence: CSVGGEADTQYF. CDR3 bases: TGCAGTGTAGGCGGAGAAGCAGATACGCAGTATTTT.

By share, this clonotype counts as medium-sized. The CDR3 coding sequence is TGCAGTGCTAGTCAGGGTTCTGTGAGCAATCAGCCCCAGCATTTT. Translated: CSASQGSVSNQPQHF. V is TRBV20-1 and J is TRBJ1-5; tentative D call: TRBD1 (5 bases). The CDR3 extends over 15 amino acids. V was clipped by 3 bases and J by 1 base, with 13 bases between them. The V gene's germline CDR1 is DFQATT and CDR2 SNEGSKA (reference sequence).

The gene calls are TRBV11-2 and TRBJ2-7; D ambiguous. Germline loops: CDR1 SGHAT, CDR2 FQNNGV. This CDR3 is 16 amino acids long. V was cut by 5 bases and J by 5 bases, with 22 bases left in between. The CDR3 DNA reads TGTGCCAGCAGCCCCGCGGTCGACGATCTCCACCACGAGCAGTACTTC. Translated, it gives CASSPAVDDLHHEQYF.

The J gene is TRBJ2-3, the V gene TRBV19, with 8 bases identical to TRBD1. Germline lookup yields CDR1 LNHDA and CDR2 SQIVND (reference sequence). The CDR3 is made up of 15 amino acids. V was clipped by 6 bases and J by 3 bases; unmatched bases: 8. The CDR3 loop is CASSDRGSETDTQYF. CDR3 bases: TGTGCCAGTAGCGACAGGGGAAGTGAGACAGATACGCAGTATTTT.

The chain employs TRBV6-1 and TRBJ2-5, with a weak D call TRBD2 (6 bases). The CDR3 sequence is 15 residues long. The V end lost 2 bases, the J end lost 6 bases, and 16 bases lay between the germline ends. The germline V gene encodes CDR1 MNHNS and CDR2 SASEGT. The CDR3 is CASSERLGEGKTQYF. CDR3 nucleotide sequence: TGTGCCAGCAGTGAACGACTAGGAGAAGGAAAGACCCAGTACTTC.

The chain is built from TRBV7-9 and TRBJ1-2; 8 nucleotides match TRBD1. V was clipped by 3 bases and J by 2 bases; unmatched bases: 5. The CDR3 consists of 15 residues. Germline loops: CDR1 SEHNR, CDR2 FQNEAQ (reference sequence). CDR3: CASSLWDRPNYGYTF. CDR3 coding DNA: TGTGCCAGCAGCTTGTGGGACAGGCCGAACTATGGCTACACCTTC.

This clonotype was detected once. The V call is TRBV20-1, the J call TRBJ2-7, with D possibly being TRBD1 (5 bases). The CDR3 contains 13 residues. Germline values: CDR1 DFQATT, CDR2 SNEGSKA (reference sequence). Trimming removed 5 bases from V and 6 bases from J, with 17 bases in between. In DNA, the CDR3 is TGCAGTGCTCCCCCCTGGGGCGGTTTCGAGCAGTACTTC. Protein: CSAPPWGGFEQYF.

V and J are TRBV5-8 and TRBJ1-4, with a tentative D call TRBD1 (5 bases). Germline V gene lookup returns CDR1 SGHTS and CDR2 YDEGEE. The germline V and J ends were trimmed by 4 bases and 0 bases, with 10 bases remaining between them. This CDR3 is built from 15 residues. In nucleotides, the CDR3 is TGTGCCAGCAGCGTGGGACCTTCAACTAATGAAAAACTGTTTTTT. Its translation is CASSVGPSTNEKLFF. Using reference TRBV5-8 and TRBJ1-4 for the parts outside the CDR3, the full variable domain is EAGVTQSPTHLIKTRGQQATLRCSPISGHTSVYWYQQALGLGLQFLLWYDEGEERNRGNFPPRFSGRQFPNYSSELNVNALELEDSALYLCASSVGPSTNEKLFFGSGTQLSVL.

The chain has TRBV10-1 and TRBJ2-1, with D perhaps assigned TRBD1 or TRBD2 (5 bases each). CDR1 and CDR2 from the germline V gene are WNHNN and SYGVQD (reference sequence). This CDR3 is built from 15 residues. V lost 0 bases and J 1 base, leaving 7 bases between the germline ends. This CDR3 reads CASSESWGSYNEQFF. In DNA form, the CDR3 reads TGCGCCAGCAGTGAGTCTTGGGGGTCCTACAATGAGCAGTTCTTC.

V and J are TRBV7-9 and TRBJ2-1, with unresolved D. The V end lost 9 bases, the J end lost 4 bases, and 10 bases lay between the germline ends. Germline CDR1 reads SEHNR; CDR2 reads FQNEAQ (reference sequence). This CDR3 has 12 amino acids. In DNA form, the CDR3 reads TGTGCCAGTGGGTCCGGATACAATGAGCAGTTCTTC. This codes for CASGSGYNEQFF.

This clonotype is medium-sized. V and J are TRBV20-1 and TRBJ2-1; D is unresolved. V was pared by 2 bases and J by 0 bases, with 8 bases between. Germline CDR1 and CDR2: DFQATT and SNEGSKA (reference sequence). The CDR3 covers 14 residues. CDR3 in amino acids: CSARKGSSYNEQFF. The CDR3 region has the DNA TGCAGTGCTAGAAAGGGAAGCTCCTACAATGAGCAGTTCTTC.

V and J are TRBV5-1 and TRBJ2-1; TRBD1 matches at 9 bases. This CDR3 has 16 amino acids. The trim removed 4 bases at V and 10 bases at J, leaving 15 bases unmatched. Germline V gives CDR1 SGHRS, CDR2 YFSETQ. The CDR3 DNA follows: TGCGCCAGCAGCGGATTCCCGGGACAGGGTGTTGAGGAGCAGTTCTTC. This codes for CASSGFPGQGVEEQFF. Using reference TRBV5-1 and TRBJ2-1 for the parts outside the CDR3, the full variable domain is KAGVTQTPRYLIKTRGQQVTLSCSPISGHRSVSWYQQTPGQGLQFLFEYFSETQRNKGNFPGRFSGRQFSNSRSEMNVSTLELGDSALYLCASSGFPGQGVEEQFFGPGTRLTVL.

The rearrangement uses TRBV18 and TRBJ1-2, with 9 bases that match TRBD1. This CDR3 spans 16 amino acids. Losses at the gene ends were 4 bases for V and 4 bases for J; bases not matched to a gene: 10. CDR1 and CDR2 (germline): KGHSH, LQKENI. CDR3 amino acids: CASSLYEDRGVYGYTF. In DNA, the CDR3 is TGTGCCAGCTCACTATATGAGGACAGGGGAGTCTATGGCTACACCTTC. Full variable domain (remainder filled in from reference TRBV18 and TRBJ1-2): NAGVMQNPRHLVRRRGQEARLRCSPMKGHSHVYWYRQLPEEGLKFMVYLQKENIIDESGMPKERFSAEFPKEGPSILRIQQVVRGDSAAYFCASSLYEDRGVYGYTFGSGTRLTVV.

This sequence joins TRBV27 and TRBJ2-1; D is unclear. The CDR3 is made up of 16 amino acids. Looked up from germline, CDR1 is MNHEY and CDR2 is SMNVEV (reference sequence). Trimming cost V 0 bases and J 7 bases, with 16 bases left between them. For the CDR3, the DNA is TGTGCCAGCAGTTTATCGTTTCCTAGGTCGCCTAATGAGCAGTTCTTC. Translation: CASSLSFPRSPNEQFF.

There are a few counts of this clonotype. The CDR3 DNA follows: TGTGCCACCGATATAAGGGGGTCCGCCTACGAGCAGTACTTC. This gives the protein CATDIRGSAYEQYF. J is TRBJ2-7 and V is TRBV24-1; tentatively, D is TRBD1 (6 bases). Germline V lookup: CDR1 KGHDR, CDR2 SFDVKD. This CDR3 has 14 residues. V was clipped by 9 bases and J by 2 bases, with 16 bases between them.

This clonotype turned up a few times. The chain is built from TRBV7-9 and TRBJ1-1; TRBD1 might be the D (5 bases). Germline V gene data show CDR1 as SEHNR and CDR2 as FQNEAQ (reference sequence). V was clipped by 7 bases and J by 3 bases, with 12 bases between them. This CDR3 contains 13 residues. The CDR3 sequence: CASNPQGDTEAFF. The CDR3 DNA is TGTGCCAGCAACCCCCAAGGGGACACTGAAGCTTTCTTT.

There are a few counts of this clonotype. The chain combines TRBV7-2 with TRBJ2-5, with D possibly TRBD1 on 7 matching bases. Trimming removed 5 bases at V and 4 bases at J, with 11 bases between. The CDR3 sequence is 13 residues long. The germline V gene has CDR1 SGHTA and CDR2 FQGNSA. The CDR3 DNA sequence: TGTGCCAGCAGCCCAGGGGGAGGAGAGACCCAGTACTTC. Amino acids: CASSPGGGETQYF. The complete variable domain, with remaining parts taken from reference TRBV7-2 and TRBJ2-5, reads GAGVSQSPSNKVTEKGKDVELRCDPISGHTALYWYRQSLGQGLEFLIYFQGNSAPDKSGLPSDRFSAERTGGSVSTLTIQRTQQEDSAVYLCASSPGGGETQYFGPGTRLLVL.

This clonotype was recorded once. The genes are TRBV30 and TRBJ1-1, with TRBD1 matching 11 bases. V was pared by 3 bases and J by 1 base, with 4 bases of the junction left unmatched. CDR3 length: 15 residues. Germline assignment: CDR1 GTSNPN and CDR2 SVGIG (reference sequence). The DNA for the CDR3 is TGTGCCTGGAGCATGGACAGGGGGCCGAACACTGAAGCTTTCTTT. It codes for CAWSMDRGPNTEAFF.

This chain uses TRBV20-1 with TRBJ1-6, with D tentatively TRBD1 (5 bases). V was trimmed by 5 bases and J by 0 bases, leaving 17 bases between them. This CDR3 is built from 17 residues. Germline assignment: CDR1 DFQATT and CDR2 SNEGSKA (reference sequence). The CDR3 region has the DNA TGCAGTGCTGAGGGGCTCCGATCCAGCTCCTATAATTCACCCCTCCACTTT. Translation: CSAEGLRSSSYNSPLHF.

The chain uses TRBV20-1 and TRBJ1-6, with 8 bases that match TRBD1. Germline V gene lookup returns CDR1 DFQATT and CDR2 SNEGSKA (reference sequence). V lost 7 bases to trimming and J lost 4 bases; unmatched junction nucleotides: 6. This CDR3 contains 14 residues. CDR3 in DNA: TGCAGTGGAAGGACAGGGCAGTATAATTCACCCCTCCACTTT. It is translated as CSGRTGQYNSPLHF.